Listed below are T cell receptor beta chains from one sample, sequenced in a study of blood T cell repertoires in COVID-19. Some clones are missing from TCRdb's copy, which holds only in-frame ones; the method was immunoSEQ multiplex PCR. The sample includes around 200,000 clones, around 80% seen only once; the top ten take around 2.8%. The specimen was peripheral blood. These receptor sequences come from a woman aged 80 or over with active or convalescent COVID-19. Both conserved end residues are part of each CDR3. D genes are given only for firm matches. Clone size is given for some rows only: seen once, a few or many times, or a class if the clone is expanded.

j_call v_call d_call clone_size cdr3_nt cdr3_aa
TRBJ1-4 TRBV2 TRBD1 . TGTGCCAGCAGCATGACAGGGAATGAAGAAAAACTGTTTTTT CASSMTGNEEKLFF
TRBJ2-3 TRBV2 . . TGTGCCACCTCGGTCCTCCGCACAGATACGCAGTATTTT CATSVLRTDTQYF
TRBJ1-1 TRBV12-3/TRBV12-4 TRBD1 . TGTGCCAGCAGTTATGGACAGGGCGGTGAAGCTTTCTTT CASSYGQGGEAFF
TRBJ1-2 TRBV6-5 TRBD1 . TGTGCCAGCAAGGGGACAGGGAGTCACTATGGCTACACCTTC CASKGTGSHYGYTF
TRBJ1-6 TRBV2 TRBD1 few TGTGCCAGCAGTGAGCAGGGGGTAAATTCACCCCTCCACTTT CASSEQGVNSPLHF
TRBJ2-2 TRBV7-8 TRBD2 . TGTGCCAGCAGCTTTAAGCGGGGGTCCTCCGGGGAGCTGTTTTTT CASSFKRGSSGELFF
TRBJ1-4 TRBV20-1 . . TGCAGTGCTAGTCGGGAGCAGGTTAATGAAAAACTGTTTTTT CSASREQVNEKLFF
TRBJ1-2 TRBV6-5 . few TGTGCCAGCAGTCCCGACAGGTTCGCTGGCTACACCTTC CASSPDRFAGYTF
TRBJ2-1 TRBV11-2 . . TGTGCCAGCAGCCGCCCCGGGGGAGGATGGGGTGAGCAGTTCTTC CASSRPGGGWGEQFF
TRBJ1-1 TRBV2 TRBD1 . TGTGCCAGCAGTGAGGAGGGACAGTTTAGCACTGAAGCTTTCTTT CASSEEGQFSTEAFF
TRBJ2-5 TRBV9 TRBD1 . TGTGCCAGCAGCGTAGGGACAGGGCGGGAGACCCAGTACTTC CASSVGTGRETQYF
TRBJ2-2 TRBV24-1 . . TGTGCCACCAGGGACAGCTGGGCCACCGGGGAGCTGTTTTTT CATRDSWATGELFF
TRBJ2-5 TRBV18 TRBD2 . TGTGCCAGCTCACCATCGTCACTAGCGGGCACACAAGAGACCCAGTACTTC CASSPSSLAGTQETQYF
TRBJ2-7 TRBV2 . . TGTGCCAGCAGTCCGACACCTATATACGAGCAGTACTTC CASSPTPIYEQYF
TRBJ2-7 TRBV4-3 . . TGCGCCAGCAGCCAAGATGTCGGGACTTTACAGTACTTC CASSQDVGTLQYF
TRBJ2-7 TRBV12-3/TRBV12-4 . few TGTGCCAGCAGTCTACGACAGACCTACGAGCAGTACTTC CASSLRQTYEQYF
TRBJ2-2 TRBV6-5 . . TGTGCCAGCAGTTTTCGGGGTGTCGGGGAGCTGTTTTTT CASSFRGVGELFF
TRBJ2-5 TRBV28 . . TGTGCCAGCAACCTCGGACAACATCCCGAGACCCAGTACTTC CASNLGQHPETQYF
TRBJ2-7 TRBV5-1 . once TGCGCCAGCCATCCCTACGAGCAGTACTTC CASHPYEQYF
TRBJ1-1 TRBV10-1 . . TGCGCCAGCAGTGAGTCGTTGGAGGGGACTGAAGCTTTCTTT CASSESLEGTEAFF
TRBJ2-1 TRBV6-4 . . TGTGCCAGCAGTGACGGCACAAGGGGCAATGAGCAGTTCTTC CASSDGTRGNEQFF
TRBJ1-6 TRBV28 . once TGTGCCACCTATTTTACGGGAGCCTCCTATAATTCACCCCTCCACTTT CATYFTGASYNSPLHF
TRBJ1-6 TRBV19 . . TGTGCCAGTAGTATAGGGACAAATAATTCACCCCTCCACTTT CASSIGTNNSPLHF
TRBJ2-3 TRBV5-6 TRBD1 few TGTGCCAGCAGCTTGGCCTACGGGACAGGGAGCACGCAGTATTTT CASSLAYGTGSTQYF
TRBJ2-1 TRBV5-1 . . TGCGCCAGCAGACCGGGATTGAGTCTGCATGAGCAGTTCTTC CASRPGLSLHEQFF
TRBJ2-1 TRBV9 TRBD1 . TGTGCCAGCGGCCGGGACAGCTCCTACAATGAGCAGTTCTTC CASGRDSSYNEQFF
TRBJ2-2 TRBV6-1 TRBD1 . TGTGCCAGCAGTGAAAGACAGGGCGGTGACACCGGGGAGCTGTTTTTT CASSERQGGDTGELFF
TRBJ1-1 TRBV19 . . TGTGCCAGTAGGGCCGGAGTGAACACTGAAGCTTTCTTT CASRAGVNTEAFF
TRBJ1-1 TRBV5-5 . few TGTGCCAGCAGATACGTGGAGACGAACACTGAAGCTTTCTTT CASRYVETNTEAFF
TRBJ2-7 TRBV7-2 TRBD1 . TGTGCCAGCAGCTTATTAGGGGGCAGTGCAACCTACGAGCAGTACTTC CASSLLGGSATYEQYF
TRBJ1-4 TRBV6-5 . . TGTGCCAGCCATGAGCACAGGAATAATGAAAAACTGTTTTTT CASHEHRNNEKLFF
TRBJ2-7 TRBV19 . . TGTGCCAGTAGTATTGACTCGACAGGAGCCTACGAGCAGTACTTC CASSIDSTGAYEQYF
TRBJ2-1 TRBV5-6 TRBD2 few TGTGCCAGCAGCCTCAACAGACTAGCGGGTGGTGAGCAGTTCTTC CASSLNRLAGGEQFF
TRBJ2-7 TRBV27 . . TGTGCCAGCAGTGACGACAGAAAATACGAGCAGTACTTC CASSDDRKYEQYF
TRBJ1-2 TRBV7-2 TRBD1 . TGTGCCAGCAGCTCGACAGGGGCGCTATCTAACTATGGCTACACCTTC CASSSTGALSNYGYTF
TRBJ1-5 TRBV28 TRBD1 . TGTGCCAGCAGTTTATTGGGACAGGGGGTAAATCAGCCCCAGCATTTT CASSLLGQGVNQPQHF
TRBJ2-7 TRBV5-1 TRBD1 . TGCGCCAGCAGCTTGGCGGGACAGGGTGGCTACGAGCAGTACTTC CASSLAGQGGYEQYF
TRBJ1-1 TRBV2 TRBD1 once TGTGCCAGCAGTGGGGGGGCAGGGGGCCCCAACACTGAAGCTTTCTTT CASSGGAGGPNTEAFF
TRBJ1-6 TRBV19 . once TGTGCCAGTAGTATTCCCAGTTCGAATTCACCCCTCCACTTT CASSIPSSNSPLHF
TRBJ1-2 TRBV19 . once TGTGCCAGTAGTATAAAGGACAGAAAGGGCTACACCTTC CASSIKDRKGYTF